This T cell receptor (beta chain) emerged from a study of blood T cell repertoires in COVID-19. About the study: Whether acute or convalescent, the COVID-19 samples came from the United States, Italy and Spain. In each case, the material was cDNA or gDNA derived from T cells, B-cell-depleted T cells, or PBMCs.

Authors' methods: Estimates of nucleated cell counts were drawn from the amplification of reference gene primers. The repertoire was sequenced with immunoSEQ multiplex PCR; TCRdb's copy has only in-frame clones and lacks some. The V and J calls and the clone size are those of that table, but D and trimming were determined from the DNA. Of 400,000 to 500,000 clones in the sample, 70% to 90% were seen once. Germline CDR1 reads KGHSH; CDR2 reads LQKENI. CDR3 length equals 15 residues. The ends lost 4 bases at V and 7 bases at J; junction bases unmatched: 12. The chain employs TRBV18 and TRBJ1-1; 7 nucleotides match TRBD1. This sequence was found in a woman younger than 45 with active or convalescent COVID-19. The source material was peripheral blood. The CDR3 region has the DNA TGTGCCAGCTCACAACAATTGACAGGGTGGAGTGAAGCTTTCTTT. Translated: CASSQQLTGWSEAFF. The variable domain in full, completed from reference TRBV18 and TRBJ1-1, reads NAGVMQNPRHLVRRRGQEARLRCSPMKGHSHVYWYRQLPEEGLKFMVYLQKENIIDESGMPKERFSAEFPKEGPSILRIQQVVRGDSAAYFCASSQQLTGWSEAFFGQGTRLTVV.